The rows below give T cell receptor beta chains drawn from one sample of a study of blood T cell repertoires in COVID-19. This table comes from immunoSEQ multiplex PCR, and its TCRdb copy is limited to in-frame clones, with some not included. This sample carries roughly 130,000 clones, roughly 90% of them seen once, and the ten largest clones take roughly 2.3%. The sample taken for sequencing was PBMCs or T cells enriched from blood (not recorded which). These receptors were collected from a woman aged 45-60 years who had recovered from COVID-19. The CDR3 runs from the conserved cysteine through the conserved F or W. A D gene is named only where the DNA matches it firmly. The size entry is marked missing in some rows and otherwise reads once, few, many or a size class.

cdr3_aa,cdr3_nt,j_call,clone_size,v_call,d_call,cdr3_length
CSVGGEVGTEAFF,TGCAGCGTTGGGGGAGAGGTCGGGACTGAAGCTTTCTTT,TRBJ1-1,-,TRBV29-1,-,13
CASSLDWRNYGYTF,TGTGCCAGCAGCTTAGATTGGAGAAACTATGGCTACACCTTC,TRBJ1-2,-,TRBV11-2,-,14
CASSEWSEGEAFF,TGTGCCAGCAGTGAATGGAGCGAGGGTGAAGCTTTCTTT,TRBJ1-1,-,TRBV25-1,-,13
CASGLEGTYNEQFF,TGTGCTAGTGGTTTGGAGGGGACCTACAATGAGCAGTTCTTC,TRBJ2-1,few,TRBV12-5,-,14
CASSQLPTGYSNQPQHF,TGTGCCAGCAGCCAATTACCGACAGGTTATAGCAATCAGCCCCAGCATTTT,TRBJ1-5,-,TRBV4-2,-,17
CASSPGTQQGNTIYF,TGTGCCAGCAGCCCCGGGACTCAACAGGGAAACACCATATATTTT,TRBJ1-3,-,TRBV3-1/TRBV3-2,-,15
CAIRGGSYNEQFF,TGTGCCATCCGCGGTGGCTCCTACAATGAGCAGTTCTTC,TRBJ2-1,-,TRBV6-5,-,13
CASSQDRGTGETDTQYF,TGCGCCAGCAGCCAAGATAGGGGGACAGGCGAAACAGATACGCAGTATTTT,TRBJ2-3,-,TRBV4-3,TRBD1,17
CASSPRGEELFF,TGTGCCAGCAGCCCCCGGGGGGAAGAACTGTTTTTT,TRBJ1-4,-,TRBV12-3/TRBV12-4,-,12
CASSPEVGLAGNTGELFF,TGTGCCAGCAGTCCCGAGGTGGGTCTAGCGGGGAACACCGGGGAGCTGTTTTTT,TRBJ2-2,-,TRBV27,TRBD2,18
CASSSGTSGSYNEQFF,TGTGCCAGCAGCTCGGGGACTAGCGGCTCCTACAATGAGCAGTTCTTC,TRBJ2-1,-,TRBV11-3,TRBD2,16
CASSLEAGGPALDTQYF,TGTGCCAGCAGCTTAGAGGCGGGGGGGCCGGCTTTAGATACGCAGTATTTT,TRBJ2-3,-,TRBV7-2,TRBD2,17
CASSQGDRATNEKLFF,TGTGCCAGCAGCCAGGGGGACAGAGCAACTAATGAAAAACTGTTTTTT,TRBJ1-4,few,TRBV3-1/TRBV3-2,TRBD1,16
CASSDMTGENSPLHF,TGTGCCAGCAGTGACATGACAGGGGAAAATTCACCCCTCCACTTT,TRBJ1-6,-,TRBV25-1,TRBD1,15
CASSLGTSGGRPTDTQYF,TGTGCCAGCAGCTTAGGGACTAGCGGGGGGCGACCCACAGATACGCAGTATTTT,TRBJ2-3,-,TRBV7-6,TRBD2,18
CASSLEDRGEQYF,TGTGCCAGCAGTTTAGAGGACAGGGGTGAGCAGTACTTC,TRBJ2-7,once,TRBV12-3/TRBV12-4,TRBD1,13
CACSFPDRVGYTF,TGTGCCTGTTCTTTCCCTGACAGGGTTGGCTACACCTTC,TRBJ1-2,-,TRBV30,TRBD1,13
CASSVGGVQNSPLHF,TGTGCCAGCAGCGTGGGCGGGGTACAAAATTCACCCCTCCACTTT,TRBJ1-6,-,TRBV9,-,15
CASSLLADPRSQPQHF,TGTGCCAGCAGTTTATTAGCGGACCCCCGTTCCCAGCCCCAGCATTTT,TRBJ1-5,-,TRBV27,-,16
CASSLATVYSNQPQHF,TGTGCCAGCAGCTTAGCTACAGTCTATAGCAATCAGCCCCAGCATTTT,TRBJ1-5,-,TRBV7-2,-,16
CASSGEGVSNQPQHF,TGTGCCAGCAGTGGGGAGGGGGTAAGCAATCAGCCCCAGCATTTT,TRBJ1-5,-,TRBV2,-,15
CASSYSTAGSYEQYF,TGTGCCAGCAGTTACTCGACAGCAGGCTCCTACGAGCAGTACTTC,TRBJ2-7,-,TRBV6-5,-,15
CASSPGRGEASEAFF,TGTGCCAGCAGCCCGGGCAGGGGAGAGGCCTCTGAAGCTTTCTTT,TRBJ1-1,few,TRBV9,-,15
CASHRQGPYYGYTF,TGTGCCAGCCACCGACAGGGGCCATACTATGGCTACACCTTC,TRBJ1-2,-,TRBV7-8,TRBD1,14
CASSIQGNTGELFF,TGTGCCAGTAGTATACAGGGGAACACCGGGGAGCTGTTTTTT,TRBJ2-2,-,TRBV19,-,14
CASKRTPGETQYF,TGTGCCAGCAAACGGACACCGGGAGAGACCCAGTACTTC,TRBJ2-5,-,TRBV2,-,13
CASSLAGYHEQYF,TGTGCCAGCAGTTTAGCAGGGTATCACGAGCAGTACTTC,TRBJ2-7,-,TRBV27,-,13
CASRLMGQGVYEQYF,TGTGCCAGCAGGCTAATGGGACAGGGTGTTTACGAGCAGTACTTC,TRBJ2-7,-,TRBV11-3,TRBD1,15
CATSRDLGGLYEQYF,TGTGCCACCAGCAGAGATCTGGGAGGGCTCTACGAGCAGTACTTC,TRBJ2-7,-,TRBV15,TRBD2,15
CSASQPGQGNYGYTF,TGCAGTGCTAGTCAACCGGGACAGGGGAACTATGGCTACACCTTC,TRBJ1-2,-,TRBV20-1,TRBD1,15
CASRSGTGTGELFF,TGCGCCAGCAGATCCGGGACAGGGACCGGGGAGCTGTTTTTT,TRBJ2-2,-,TRBV4-1,TRBD1,14
CASSSEGRGAGEQFF,TGTGCCAGCAGTTCTGAAGGTCGCGGGGCCGGTGAGCAGTTCTTC,TRBJ2-1,few,TRBV6-2/TRBV6-3,-,15
CASSARSGGVSYEQYF,TGTGCCAGCAGCGCGCGGAGCGGGGGGGTTTCCTACGAGCAGTACTTC,TRBJ2-7,-,TRBV7-9,TRBD2,16
CASSLGGGHSAFF,TGTGCCAGCAGCTTAGGTGGGGGACATTCCGCTTTCTTT,TRBJ1-1,-,TRBV7-9,-,13
CASSLYHEQYF,TGTGCCAGCAGCCTGTATCACGAGCAGTACTTC,TRBJ2-7,few,TRBV12-3/TRBV12-4,-,11
CASSPFSVTNTGELFF,TGTGCCAGCTCACCGTTTTCGGTTACGAACACCGGGGAGCTGTTTTTT,TRBJ2-2,-,TRBV18,-,16
CASSKVEVNNYGYTF,TGTGCCAGCAGCAAAGTGGAGGTAAACAACTATGGCTACACCTTC,TRBJ1-2,-,TRBV21-1,-,15
CASSYSKGGGYTF,TGTGCCAGCAGTTACTCGAAGGGAGGTGGCTACACCTTC,TRBJ1-2,-,TRBV6-5,-,13
CASSQNGDSQETQYF,TGCGCCAGCAGTCAAAATGGGGACTCCCAAGAGACCCAGTACTTC,TRBJ2-5,once,TRBV5-1,-,15
CASSSAGRYQETQYF,TGTGCCAGCAGCTCCGCGGGGCGTTATCAAGAGACCCAGTACTTC,TRBJ2-5,-,TRBV7-9,-,15
CAISESLRTEAFF,TGTGCCATCAGTGAGTCTTTGAGGACTGAAGCTTTCTTT,TRBJ1-1,-,TRBV10-3,-,13